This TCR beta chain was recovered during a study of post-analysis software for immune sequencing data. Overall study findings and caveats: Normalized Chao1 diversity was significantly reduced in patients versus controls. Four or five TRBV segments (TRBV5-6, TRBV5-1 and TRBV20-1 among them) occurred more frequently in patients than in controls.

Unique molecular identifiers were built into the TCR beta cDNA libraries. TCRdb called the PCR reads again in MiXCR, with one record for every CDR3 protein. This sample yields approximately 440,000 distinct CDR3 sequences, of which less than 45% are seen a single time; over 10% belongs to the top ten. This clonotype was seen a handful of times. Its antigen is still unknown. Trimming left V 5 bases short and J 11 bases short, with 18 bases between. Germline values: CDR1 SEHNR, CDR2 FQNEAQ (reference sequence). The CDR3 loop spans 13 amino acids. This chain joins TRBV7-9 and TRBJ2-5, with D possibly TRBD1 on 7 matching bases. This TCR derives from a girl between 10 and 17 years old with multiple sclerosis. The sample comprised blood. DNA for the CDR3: TGTGCCAGCAGCATGACAGGGACGGGGGAGCAGTACTTC. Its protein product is CASSMTGTGEQYF. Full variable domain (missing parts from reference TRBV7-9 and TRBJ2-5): DTGVSQNPRHKITKRGQNVTFRCDPISEHNRLYWYRQTLGQGPEFLTYFQNEAQLEKSRLLSDRFSAERPKGSFSTLEIQRTEQGDSAMYLCASSMTGTGEQYFGPGTRLLVL.